A selection of T cell receptor beta chains follows, all from one sample in a study of T cells after yellow fever vaccination. TCRdb reprocessed the 5' RACE reads via MiXCR and lists one record per CDR3 protein. The table shows about 320,000 distinct CDR3 sequences, with around 4.5% occurring only once. The sequencing used PBMCs, collected 15 days after the yellow fever booster vaccination. These receptors originate from a young man who received the YFV17D yellow fever vaccine. CDR3s include the opening cysteine and the closing phenylalanine or tryptophan. The D gene is left open where the match is weak. A clone size is listed for some rows: how often the clone was seen (once, few, many), or a class if it is expanded.

CDR3aa: CASTRQGNTGELFF
CDR3nt: TGTGCCAGCACCCGACAGGGGAACACCGGGGAGCTGTTTTTT
j_gene: TRBJ2-2
v_gene: TRBV7-2
d_gene: TRBD1
abundance: few

CDR3aa: CSASSGTSSGWDQPQHF
CDR3nt: TGCAGTGCTAGTTCCGGGACAAGCTCAGGTTGGGATCAGCCCCAGCATTTT
j_gene: TRBJ1-5
v_gene: TRBV20-1
d_gene: -
abundance: few

CDR3aa: CSAGGSRETQYF
CDR3nt: TGCAGTGCTGGAGGTTCTCGAGAGACCCAGTACTTC
j_gene: TRBJ2-5
v_gene: TRBV20-1
d_gene: -
abundance: many

CDR3aa: CSARTGLSTDTQYF
CDR3nt: TGCAGTGCTAGAACTGGGCTCAGTACAGATACGCAGTATTTT
j_gene: TRBJ2-3
v_gene: TRBV20-1
d_gene: -
abundance: many

CDR3aa: CASSFLGDEQYF
CDR3nt: TGCGCCAGCAGCTTCCTTGGAGATGAGCAGTACTTC
j_gene: TRBJ2-7
v_gene: TRBV5-1
d_gene: -
abundance: -

CDR3aa: CASSRPLAGGFLQFF
CDR3nt: TGCGCCAGCAGCCGACCTCTAGCGGGGGGCTTTCTGCAGTTCTTC
j_gene: TRBJ2-1
v_gene: TRBV4-1
d_gene: TRBD2
abundance: -

CDR3aa: CSVSRGSAADTQYF
CDR3nt: TGCAGTGTCTCCCGGGGGAGTGCCGCAGATACGCAGTATTTT
j_gene: TRBJ2-3
v_gene: TRBV20-1
d_gene: -
abundance: -

CDR3aa: CASSSPREINQPQHF
CDR3nt: TGTGCCAGCAGTTCCCCCCGGGAGATCAATCAGCCCCAGCATTTT
j_gene: TRBJ1-5
v_gene: TRBV6-2/TRBV6-3
d_gene: -
abundance: many

CDR3aa: CSARVAGVEKLFF
CDR3nt: TGCAGTGCTAGAGTTGCAGGGGTAGAAAAACTGTTTTTT
j_gene: TRBJ1-4
v_gene: TRBV20-1
d_gene: -
abundance: many

CDR3aa: CSARGIQGAEGTEAFF
CDR3nt: TGCAGTGCTAGGGGGATACAGGGGGCGGAGGGGACTGAAGCTTTCTTT
j_gene: TRBJ1-1
v_gene: TRBV20-1
d_gene: TRBD1
abundance: -

CDR3aa: CASSIGGPAGANVLTF
CDR3nt: TGTGCCAGCAGTATTGGGGGACCTGCTGGGGCCAACGTCCTGACTTTC
j_gene: TRBJ2-6
v_gene: TRBV27
d_gene: -
abundance: many

CDR3aa: CASSEGTSFSAGELFF
CDR3nt: TGTGCCAGCAGTGAAGGGACTAGCTTTAGCGCCGGGGAGCTGTTTTTT
j_gene: TRBJ2-2
v_gene: TRBV2
d_gene: TRBD2
abundance: many

CDR3aa: CASTTALHSGNTIYF
CDR3nt: TGTGCCAGCACCACAGCCTTGCACTCTGGAAACACCATATATTTT
j_gene: TRBJ1-3
v_gene: TRBV7-2
d_gene: -
abundance: many

CDR3aa: CASSAGQVTDTQYF
CDR3nt: TGTGCCAGCAGCGCGGGACAGGTCACAGATACGCAGTATTTT
j_gene: TRBJ2-3
v_gene: TRBV6-2/TRBV6-3
d_gene: TRBD1
abundance: many

CDR3aa: CASSQEGQMNTEAFF
CDR3nt: TGTGCCAGCAGCCAAGAGGGACAGATGAACACTGAAGCTTTCTTT
j_gene: TRBJ1-1
v_gene: TRBV4-2
d_gene: TRBD1
abundance: -

CDR3aa: CASRPAGLAPHEQFF
CDR3nt: TGTGCCAGCAGACCAGCTGGACTAGCTCCGCATGAGCAGTTCTTC
j_gene: TRBJ2-1
v_gene: TRBV25-1
d_gene: TRBD2
abundance: -

CDR3aa: CASRKGGAGGSYEQFF
CDR3nt: TGTGCCAGCAGGAAAGGCGGAGCGGGGGGGTCGTATGAGCAGTTCTTC
j_gene: TRBJ2-1
v_gene: TRBV11-2
d_gene: TRBD2
abundance: few

CDR3aa: CASSLGTGFYNSPLHF
CDR3nt: TGTGCCAGCAGTTTGGGGACAGGCTTCTATAATTCACCCCTCCACTTT
j_gene: TRBJ1-6
v_gene: TRBV12-3/TRBV12-4
d_gene: TRBD1
abundance: many

CDR3aa: CASRSLAGTQETQYF
CDR3nt: TGTGCCAGCAGGTCCCTCGCCGGGACCCAAGAGACCCAGTACTTC
j_gene: TRBJ2-5
v_gene: TRBV6-6
d_gene: -
abundance: many

CDR3aa: CASSRAGIMNTEAFF
CDR3nt: TGTGCCAGTAGTCGGGCGGGAATAATGAACACTGAAGCTTTCTTT
j_gene: TRBJ1-1
v_gene: TRBV19
d_gene: -
abundance: few

CDR3aa: CASSQGQGNEKLFF
CDR3nt: TGTGCCAGCAGCCAGGGACAGGGGAATGAAAAACTGTTTTTT
j_gene: TRBJ1-4
v_gene: TRBV7-6
d_gene: TRBD1
abundance: many

CDR3aa: CASSTGFPNTEAFF
CDR3nt: TGCGCCAGCAGCACGGGCTTCCCGAACACTGAAGCTTTCTTT
j_gene: TRBJ1-1
v_gene: TRBV5-1
d_gene: -
abundance: many

CDR3aa: CASKPQGMGTEAFF
CDR3nt: TGTGCCAGCAAACCACAGGGGATGGGCACTGAAGCTTTCTTT
j_gene: TRBJ1-1
v_gene: TRBV7-2
d_gene: TRBD1
abundance: many

CDR3aa: CASSLSWTPNTGELFF
CDR3nt: TGCGCCAGCAGCTTGAGTTGGACACCTAACACCGGGGAGCTGTTTTTT
j_gene: TRBJ2-2
v_gene: TRBV5-1
d_gene: -
abundance: many

CDR3aa: CASSFLMTGGGETQYF
CDR3nt: TGTGCCAGCAGCTTCCTAATGACAGGGGGTGGGGAGACCCAGTACTTC
j_gene: TRBJ2-5
v_gene: TRBV7-2
d_gene: TRBD1
abundance: -

CDR3aa: CASSRDRAFPTDTQYF
CDR3nt: TGTGCCAGCAGCAGGGACAGGGCTTTTCCCACAGATACGCAGTATTTT
j_gene: TRBJ2-3
v_gene: TRBV7-8
d_gene: TRBD1
abundance: many

CDR3aa: CASSYGQGQRHF
CDR3nt: TGTGCCAGCAGCTATGGACAAGGCCAGAGGCATTTT
j_gene: TRBJ1-5
v_gene: TRBV11-2
d_gene: -
abundance: many

CDR3aa: CASSSVITEAFF
CDR3nt: TGTGCCAGCAGTTCGGTCATCACTGAAGCTTTCTTT
j_gene: TRBJ1-1
v_gene: TRBV12-3/TRBV12-4
d_gene: -
abundance: -

CDR3aa: CASSLSPEYGGDTQYF
CDR3nt: TGCGCCAGCAGCTTGTCCCCCGAGTACGGTGGAGATACGCAGTATTTT
j_gene: TRBJ2-3
v_gene: TRBV5-1
d_gene: -
abundance: -

CDR3aa: CASSHGDRAAFF
CDR3nt: TGCGCCAGCAGCCACGGGGACAGGGCGGCTTTCTTT
j_gene: TRBJ1-1
v_gene: TRBV4-1
d_gene: TRBD1
abundance: -

CDR3aa: CSASGLAGVSTDTQYF
CDR3nt: TGCAGTGCTAGCGGGCTAGCGGGGGTTAGCACAGATACGCAGTATTTT
j_gene: TRBJ2-3
v_gene: TRBV20-1
d_gene: TRBD2
abundance: few

CDR3aa: CSASFRQGREKLFF
CDR3nt: TGCAGTGCTAGCTTTCGGCAGGGACGGGAAAAACTGTTTTTT
j_gene: TRBJ1-4
v_gene: TRBV20-1
d_gene: -
abundance: many

CDR3aa: CASSFSRRGTDTQYF
CDR3nt: TGTGCCAGCAGTTTTTCCCGGAGGGGCACAGATACGCAGTATTTT
j_gene: TRBJ2-3
v_gene: TRBV12-3/TRBV12-4
d_gene: -
abundance: once

CDR3aa: CASSWGQGIMNTEAFF
CDR3nt: TGTGCCAGCAGTTGGGGACAGGGGATAATGAACACTGAAGCTTTCTTT
j_gene: TRBJ1-1
v_gene: TRBV6-6
d_gene: TRBD1
abundance: -

CDR3aa: CSASPGMRQPQHF
CDR3nt: TGCAGTGCTAGTCCAGGGATGAGGCAGCCCCAGCATTTT
j_gene: TRBJ1-5
v_gene: TRBV20-1
d_gene: -
abundance: -

CDR3aa: CASSLGTNSEQFF
CDR3nt: TGTGCCAGCAGCCTAGGGACTAATAGTGAGCAGTTCTTC
j_gene: TRBJ2-1
v_gene: TRBV6-2/TRBV6-3
d_gene: TRBD2
abundance: many

CDR3aa: CASTKSGGGGNTIYF
CDR3nt: TGTGCCAGCACCAAATCCGGGGGCGGCGGAAACACCATATATTTT
j_gene: TRBJ1-3
v_gene: TRBV2
d_gene: -
abundance: -

CDR3aa: CAISAGPPTTGELFF
CDR3nt: TGTGCCATCAGCGCCGGGCCCCCTACTACCGGGGAGCTGTTTTTT
j_gene: TRBJ2-2
v_gene: TRBV10-3
d_gene: -
abundance: many

CDR3aa: CASSTERESSYNEQFF
CDR3nt: TGTGCCAGTAGTACCGAACGGGAGAGCTCCTACAATGAGCAGTTCTTC
j_gene: TRBJ2-1
v_gene: TRBV19
d_gene: -
abundance: many

CDR3aa: CASSLRGGSNEKLFF
CDR3nt: TGTGCCAGCAGCTTACGTGGGGGCTCTAATGAAAAACTGTTTTTT
j_gene: TRBJ1-4
v_gene: TRBV7-9
d_gene: -
abundance: few

CDR3aa: CASSLAADRWTEAFF
CDR3nt: TGCGCCAGCAGCTTGGCCGCGGATAGGTGGACTGAAGCTTTCTTT
j_gene: TRBJ1-1
v_gene: TRBV5-1
d_gene: -
abundance: many

CDR3aa: CASSYSGTESGNTIYF
CDR3nt: TGCGCCAGCAGCTACTCCGGGACCGAATCTGGAAACACCATATATTTT
j_gene: TRBJ1-3
v_gene: TRBV5-1
d_gene: -
abundance: many

CDR3aa: CASEKGPVEGQYTEAFF
CDR3nt: TGTGCCAGCGAAAAGGGACCGGTGGAGGGTCAGTACACTGAAGCTTTCTTT
j_gene: TRBJ1-1
v_gene: TRBV13
d_gene: -
abundance: few

CDR3aa: CASSPQDTQYF
CDR3nt: TGTGCCAGCTCACCGCAAGATACGCAGTATTTT
j_gene: TRBJ2-3
v_gene: TRBV18
d_gene: -
abundance: -

CDR3aa: CASSHSDRGNTEAFF
CDR3nt: TGTGCCAGCAGCCACTCGGACAGGGGAAACACTGAAGCTTTCTTT
j_gene: TRBJ1-1
v_gene: TRBV3-1
d_gene: TRBD1
abundance: many

CDR3aa: CASSEYIRDRGRDEQFF
CDR3nt: TGTGCCAGCAGTGAATATATTCGAGACAGGGGTCGGGATGAGCAGTTCTTC
j_gene: TRBJ2-1
v_gene: TRBV25-1
d_gene: TRBD1
abundance: many

CDR3aa: CATSMDRGGNQPQHF
CDR3nt: TGTGCCACCAGCATGGACAGGGGAGGGAATCAGCCCCAGCATTTT
j_gene: TRBJ1-5
v_gene: TRBV15
d_gene: TRBD1
abundance: many